This is a list of T cell receptor beta chains from one sample in a study of blood T cells in healthy people across ages. MiXCR was run by TCRdb on the 5' RACE reads, yielding one entry per CDR3 protein. The table has roughly 680,000 distinct CDR3 sequences, approximately 52% seen once. Sequences were obtained from blood. The source of these receptors is a woman of 80 years or more in good health. The CDR3 runs from the conserved cysteine through the conserved F or W. D genes are given only for firm matches. Not all rows give a size; the values are once, few, many and, for expanded clones, a class.

D,length,V,J,size,DNA,CDR3
.,16,TRBV7-2,TRBJ2-7,many,TGTGCCAGCAGCTCATCCGGGTATACGGGCAATTACGAGCAGTACTTC,CASSSSGYTGNYEQYF
.,13,TRBV29-1,TRBJ2-2,.,TGCAGCGCCCTTTCTGGGGTCACCGGGGAGCTGTTTTTT,CSALSGVTGELFF
TRBD1,14,TRBV14,TRBJ2-7,few,TGTGCCAGCAGCCAAGTCACAGGGGCCTACGAGCAGTACTTC,CASSQVTGAYEQYF
.,14,TRBV5-1,TRBJ1-4,.,TGCGCCAGCAGCTTGGACCAGGGTGATGAAAAACTGTTTTTT,CASSLDQGDEKLFF
.,13,TRBV12-3/TRBV12-4,TRBJ1-5,few,TGTGCCAGCGGTCGGGCAGGGGATCAGCCCCAGCATTTT,CASGRAGDQPQHF
.,13,TRBV29-1,TRBJ2-7,.,TGCAGCGTTGTGGTCGACGGGTTATTCGAGCAGTACTTC,CSVVVDGLFEQYF
TRBD1,17,TRBV30,TRBJ1-2,few,TGTGCCTGGAGAGTTCCGGGACAGGGCCCCTCTAACTATGGCTACACCTTC,CAWRVPGQGPSNYGYTF
.,12,TRBV5-1,TRBJ1-1,few,TGCGCCAGCAGCTTCGAGGGGACTGAAGCTTTCTTT,CASSFEGTEAFF
TRBD2,19,TRBV4-2,TRBJ2-3,.,TGTGCCAGCAGCCAAGAAATTATAGCGGGAGCGGCTAGCACAGATACGCAGTATTTT,CASSQEIIAGAASTDTQYF
.,14,TRBV18,TRBJ2-5,few,TGTGCCAGCTCACCCCTCCAGGGCCAAGAGACCCAGTACTTC,CASSPLQGQETQYF
.,13,TRBV20-1,TRBJ2-5,many,TGCAGTGCTATAGAGGGGGGCCTAGAGACCCAGTACTTC,CSAIEGGLETQYF
TRBD2,20,TRBV5-1,TRBJ2-1,many,TGCGCCAGCACCAATCTGCTAGCGGGATCTTATTATAGCTCCTACAATGAGCAGTTCTTC,CASTNLLAGSYYSSYNEQFF
TRBD1,15,TRBV2,TRBJ1-2,many,TGTGCCAGCAGTGTGAGGGAGGACAGGGCCTATGGCTACACCTTC,CASSVREDRAYGYTF
.,15,TRBV20-1,TRBJ2-5,.,TGCAGTGCTTCTAACGGTGGGACTCTGACAGAGACCCAGTACTTC,CSASNGGTLTETQYF
.,15,TRBV20-1,TRBJ1-5,.,TGCAGTGCTTATTCGGGAGGCCGGACCAATCAGCCCCAGCATTTT,CSAYSGGRTNQPQHF
TRBD1,16,TRBV4-1,TRBJ1-1,few,TGCGCCAGCAGCCAAGGTCCAGGGGGAGGCAACACTGAAGCTTTCTTT,CASSQGPGGGNTEAFF
TRBD1,16,TRBV9,TRBJ2-7,.,TGTGCCAGCAGCGCCCTACAGGGGAACACCTACAATGAGCAGTACTTC,CASSALQGNTYNEQYF
TRBD2,16,TRBV4-3,TRBJ2-7,.,TGCGCCAGCAGCCAAGATAGGCGGGGGGCAAGCTACGAGCAGTACTTC,CASSQDRRGASYEQYF
.,14,TRBV25-1,TRBJ2-3,.,TGTGCCAGCAGGACCCATCCAGGAGCAGATACGCAGTATTTT,CASRTHPGADTQYF
TRBD2,13,TRBV29-1,TRBJ2-5,.,TGCAGCGTTGGAGCGGGAGAGGCTAATGAGCAGTACTTC,CSVGAGEANEQYF
TRBD2,17,TRBV15,TRBJ2-1,.,TGTGCCACCAGCAGAGATTGGGCGGGGGAGACCTACAATGAGCAGTTCTTC,CATSRDWAGETYNEQFF
.,12,TRBV20-1,TRBJ1-1,.,TGCAGTGCCCCCCGAAGGATCGATGAAGCTTTCTTT,CSAPRRIDEAFF
TRBD1,16,TRBV4-1,TRBJ2-1,many,TGCGCCAGCAGCCCTAGGGACAGCGCAGCGTACAATGAGCAGTTCTTC,CASSPRDSAAYNEQFF
.,20,TRBV5-1,TRBJ2-7,.,TGCGCCAGCAGCCCGGGCAACTTAGCGGATCCGATGACGCCGCGTGAAGAGCGGTACTTC,CASSPGNLADPMTPREERYF
.,14,TRBV27,TRBJ1-2,.,TGTGCCAGCAGTTTCCGGAAGGACATCTATGGCTACACCTTC,CASSFRKDIYGYTF
TRBD1,14,TRBV10-3,TRBJ2-3,many,TGTGCCATCACGGGACAGGTGGGAACAGATACGCAGTATTTT,CAITGQVGTDTQYF
TRBD2,16,TRBV12-3/TRBV12-4,TRBJ2-5,.,TGTGCCAGCAGTTTCCCGGGCGGGAGAGGAAGAGAGACCCAGTACTTC,CASSFPGGRGRETQYF
TRBD2,15,TRBV7-3,TRBJ2-3,many,TGTGCCAGCAGCTTAGATAGCGGGGGCACAGATACGCAGTATTTT,CASSLDSGGTDTQYF
.,16,TRBV21-1,TRBJ2-7,once,TGTGCCAGCAGCAAAGCGCGGGCAGCAAGCTCCTACGAGCAGTACTTC,CASSKARAASSYEQYF
.,16,TRBV27,TRBJ2-5,.,TGTGCCAGCAGTTTAAATGCTGGCCGTTATGGAGAGACCCAGTACTTC,CASSLNAGRYGETQYF
TRBD2,16,TRBV5-1,TRBJ2-5,.,TGCGCCAGCAGCTTTGGGAGCGGGGGTCCCTGGGAGACCCAGTACTTC,CASSFGSGGPWETQYF
.,13,TRBV12-3/TRBV12-4,TRBJ2-7,.,TGTGCCAGCAGCCCGGGTGGGTTTATAGAGCAGTACTTC,CASSPGGFIEQYF
.,13,TRBV3-1,TRBJ2-7,.,TGTGCCAGCAGCCAAGTTCCCGGCAACGAGCAGTACTTC,CASSQVPGNEQYF
.,13,TRBV7-2,TRBJ2-1,few,TGTGCCAGCAGCGTACTCAGGGACCAAGAGCAGTTCTTC,CASSVLRDQEQFF
.,15,TRBV9,TRBJ2-3,many,TGTGCCAGCAGCTCTAGGACTACTAGCACAGATACGCAGTATTTT,CASSSRTTSTDTQYF
.,13,TRBV9,TRBJ2-7,many,TGTGCCAGCAGCGTAGCCGCGAATTACGAGCAGTACTTC,CASSVAANYEQYF
.,13,TRBV30,TRBJ2-5,.,TGTGCCTGGAGTCTAGGTCCCCAAGGGACCCAGTACTTC,CAWSLGPQGTQYF
.,12,TRBV20-1,TRBJ2-1,many,TGCAGTGCTATCGAACTGCCATCCAGGCTGTTCTTC,CSAIELPSRLFF
.,14,TRBV7-9,TRBJ2-5,.,TGTGCCAGCAGCCACAGACAGCTGCCTTCGTCCCAGTACTTC,CASSHRQLPSSQYF
.,15,TRBV7-9,TRBJ1-4,.,TGTGCCAGCAGTCCCAATCTGGGGACTAATGAAAAACTGTTTTTT,CASSPNLGTNEKLFF
TRBD1,16,TRBV5-1,TRBJ2-5,.,TGCGCCAGCAGCTTATCACAGGGGGCGGCAAAAGAGGAGCAGTACTTC,CASSLSQGAAKEEQYF
.,14,TRBV5-1,TRBJ1-3,.,TGCGCCAGCAGCTTGGAGGGTAGAAGCGGGACCATATATTTT,CASSLEGRSGTIYF
.,16,TRBV7-9,TRBJ1-4,.,TGTGCCAGCAGCTTTGACCAGAAGAAGACTAATGAAAAACTGTTTTTT,CASSFDQKKTNEKLFF
TRBD2,15,TRBV11-3,TRBJ2-1,.,TGTGCCAGCAGTTGGGGTGGCGGGAGAAGCGATGAGCAGTTCTTC,CASSWGGGRSDEQFF
TRBD2,11,TRBV29-1,TRBJ2-3,.,TGCAGCGTAGCGGGAATGGATACGCAGTATTTT,CSVAGMDTQYF
TRBD2,14,TRBV3-1,TRBJ2-2,.,TGTGCCAGCAGCCGCGGGAGGAGGACCGGGGAGCTGTTTTTT,CASSRGRRTGELFF
TRBD1,15,TRBV6-1,TRBJ2-3,.,TGTGCCAGCAGCTCCAGACAGGGAGTAACAGATACGCAGTATTTT,CASSSRQGVTDTQYF
.,14,TRBV7-2,TRBJ2-5,.,TGTGCCAGCAGCCTTGACTACTACCAAGAGACCCAGTACTTC,CASSLDYYQETQYF
TRBD2,12,TRBV20-1,TRBJ2-7,many,TGCAGTGCTAGGGCGGGAGTCAACGAGCAGTACTTC,CSARAGVNEQYF
.,13,TRBV15,TRBJ2-2,few,TGTGCCACCAGCAGAGATGCCGCCGGGGAGCTGTTTTTT,CATSRDAAGELFF
.,16,TRBV5-1,TRBJ2-1,many,TGCGCCAGCAGCTTGGCCGTCGGGAGCTCCTACAATGAGCAGTTCTTC,CASSLAVGSSYNEQFF